This TCR beta chain was captured in a study of post-analysis software for immune sequencing data. In the study overall: In terms of disease course, relapsing-remitting, secondary progressive and progressive-relapsing multiple sclerosis were included.

Regarding this clonotype: Its antigen is undetermined.

Every TCR beta cDNA library bore unique molecular identifiers. Input of 1 to 10 million T cells yielded around 500,000 cDNA molecules. Each CDR3 protein gets one entry after TCRdb re-called the PCR reads with MiXCR. The data contain approximately 350,000 distinct CDR3 sequences, 30% to 45% of them singletons. With 4 bases removed from V and 0 bases from J, the gap between germline ends came to 16 bases. Germline V gene lookup returns CDR1 LGHNA and CDR2 YSLEER. CDR3 length: 17 amino acids. Regarding the study as a whole: Patients carried several TRBV segments more frequently than controls did, and TRBV5-6, TRBV5-1 and TRBV20-1 were among them. The F measure placed samples prepared in the same batch into strongly shared clusters. Relative to controls, patients with multiple sclerosis showed significantly lower normalized Chao1 diversity.

The clonotype was recovered from a girl under 18 with multiple sclerosis. Sample: blood. This chain uses TRBV4-3 with TRBJ2-1, with D maybe TRBD2 (6 bases). CDR3 residues: CASSPRIAGSSYNEQFF. The DNA of the CDR3 is TGCGCCAGCAGCCCGAGGATCGCGGGGAGCTCCTACAATGAGCAGTTCTTC.